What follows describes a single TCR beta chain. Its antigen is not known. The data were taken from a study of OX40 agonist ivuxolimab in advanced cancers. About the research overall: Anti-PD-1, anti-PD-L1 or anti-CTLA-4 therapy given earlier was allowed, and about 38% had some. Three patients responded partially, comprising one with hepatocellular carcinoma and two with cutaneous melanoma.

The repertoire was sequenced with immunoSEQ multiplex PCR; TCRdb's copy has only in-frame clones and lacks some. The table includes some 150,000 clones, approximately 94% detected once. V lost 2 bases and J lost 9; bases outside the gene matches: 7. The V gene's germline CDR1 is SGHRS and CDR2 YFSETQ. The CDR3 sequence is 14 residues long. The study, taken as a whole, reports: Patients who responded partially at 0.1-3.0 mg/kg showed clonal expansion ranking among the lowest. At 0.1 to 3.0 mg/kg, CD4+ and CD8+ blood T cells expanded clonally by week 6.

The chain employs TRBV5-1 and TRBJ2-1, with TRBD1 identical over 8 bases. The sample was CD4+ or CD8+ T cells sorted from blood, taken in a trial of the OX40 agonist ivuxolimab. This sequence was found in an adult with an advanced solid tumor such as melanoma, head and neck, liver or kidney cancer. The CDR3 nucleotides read TGCGCCAGCAGCTTCAGACAGGGGTTGGGTGAGCAGTTCTTC. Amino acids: CASSFRQGLGEQFF. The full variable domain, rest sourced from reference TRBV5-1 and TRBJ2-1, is KAGVTQTPRYLIKTRGQQVTLSCSPISGHRSVSWYQQTPGQGLQFLFEYFSETQRNKGNFPGRFSGRQFSNSRSEMNVSTLELGDSALYLCASSFRQGLGEQFFGPGTRLTVL.